The 8 T cell receptor beta chains reported below all come from one sample, sequenced in a study of T-cell memory formation after mild COVID-19. TCRdb itself ran the 5' RACE reads through MiXCR, one entry per CDR3 protein. The data hold a few hundred thousand distinct CDR3 sequences, with about 21% observed a single time. The sample taken for sequencing was PBMCs or a T cell subset sorted from them (not recorded which). The source of these receptors is an adult woman who had mild COVID-19 (a few samples of this study predate the infection). Cell type and time point are not known.

The chain combines TRBV20-1 with TRBJ2-3; 11 bases map to TRBD2. CDR1 and CDR2 from the germline V gene are DFQATT and SNEGSKA (reference sequence). With V trimmed by 3 bases and J by 5 bases, 4 bases remained unmatched. This CDR3 is built from 14 residues. In DNA, the CDR3 is TGCAGTGCTAGGGGGACTAGCGGAAAAGATACGCAGTATTTT. This gives the protein CSARGTSGKDTQYF.

A few counts support this clonotype. This chain joins TRBV7-6 and TRBJ2-2; 9 nucleotides align to TRBD1. J gave up 0 bases and V 4 bases, and 3 bases lay outside the gene matches. Germline CDR1 and CDR2: SGHVS and FNYEAQ. CDR3 length: 16 amino acids. DNA of the CDR3: TGTGCCAGCAGCTGGACAGGGGTCGCGAACACCGGGGAGCTGTTTTTT. Translation gives CASSWTGVANTGELFF. Using reference TRBV7-6 and TRBJ2-2 for the parts outside the CDR3, the full variable domain is GAGVSQSPRYKVTKRGQDVALRCDPISGHVSLYWYRQALGQGPEFLTYFNYEAQQDKSGLPNDRFSAERPEGSISTLTIQRTEQRDSAMYRCASSWTGVANTGELFFGEGSRLTVL.

The rearrangement links TRBV25-1 to TRBJ2-3; 11 nucleotides match TRBD2. The CDR3 extends over 15 amino acids. Looked up from germline, CDR1 is MGHDK and CDR2 is SYGVNS. Trimming at V came to 5 bases and at J to 3 bases, leaving 4 bases not matched to a gene. The CDR3 sequence is CASSRPSGRTDTQYF. For the CDR3, the DNA is TGTGCCAGCAGTAGGCCTAGCGGGAGGACAGATACGCAGTATTTT.

The rearrangement uses TRBV6-2 or TRBV6-3 and TRBJ2-6; no definite D call. The CDR3 is 16 residues long. Deletions cut 2 bases from V and 2 bases from J, with 10 bases between. The germline CDR1 and CDR2 sequences are MNHEY and SVGEGT. DNA of the CDR3: TGTGCCAGCAGTTACGAGTGGGGTGCTGGGGCCAACGTCCTGACTTTC. It codes for CASSYEWGAGANVLTF.

This clonotype came up a few times. CDR3 sequence (DNA): TGCGCCAGCAGCCAAGGTGGCGGCACTAATGAAAAACTGTTTTTT. Protein: CASSQGGGTNEKLFF. J is TRBJ1-4 and V is TRBV4-3; no clear D gene. The CDR3 is 15 amino acids. Trimming removed 1 base from V and 2 bases from J, with 8 bases in between. Germline V gene data show CDR1 as LGHNA and CDR2 as YSLEER.

This clonotype has just a few counts. The chain combines TRBV7-8 with TRBJ1-1; D is perhaps TRBD1 (5 bases). The ends were cut back, 4 bases at V and 4 bases at J, with 10 bases in the middle. Germline-derived CDR1 and CDR2 are SGHVS and FQNEAQ. CDR3 length: 13 amino acids. The CDR3 region is CASSWVGGTEAFF. CDR3 nucleotide sequence: TGTGCCAGCAGCTGGGTCGGGGGCACTGAAGCTTTCTTT.

This clonotype was seen only a few times. The V gene is TRBV11-2, the J gene TRBJ2-3, with D possibly matching TRBD1 (6 bases). The CDR3 is made up of 14 amino acids. The V gene's germline CDR1 is SGHAT and CDR2 FQNNGV. V was shortened by 5 bases and J by 4 bases, with 13 bases between the two germline ends. In nucleotides, the CDR3 is TGTGCCAGCAGCCGGGACAAAGGCGCAGATACGCAGTATTTT. This encodes CASSRDKGADTQYF.

This sequence joins TRBV24-1 and TRBJ1-5, with no clear D. There are 12 residues in the CDR3. Trimming removed 4 bases at V and 6 bases at J, with 6 bases between. Per germline, CDR1 KGHDR and CDR2 SFDVKD. The CDR3 is CATSELGQPQHF. CDR3 nucleotides: TGTGCCACCAGTGAGCTAGGTCAGCCCCAGCATTTT.